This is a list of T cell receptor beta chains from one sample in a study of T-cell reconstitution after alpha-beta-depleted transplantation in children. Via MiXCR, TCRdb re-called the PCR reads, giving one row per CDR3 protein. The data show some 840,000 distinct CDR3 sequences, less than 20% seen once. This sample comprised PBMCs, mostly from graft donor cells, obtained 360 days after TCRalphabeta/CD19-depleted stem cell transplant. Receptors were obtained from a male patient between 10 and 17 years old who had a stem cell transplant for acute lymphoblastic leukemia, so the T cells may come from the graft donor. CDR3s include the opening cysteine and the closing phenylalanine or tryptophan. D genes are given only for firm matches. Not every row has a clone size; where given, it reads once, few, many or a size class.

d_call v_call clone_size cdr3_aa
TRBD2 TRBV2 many CASRFSGGVYNEQFF
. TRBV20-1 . CSAGLDSYEQYF
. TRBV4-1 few CASKDDTGELFF
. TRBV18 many CASSRQEGINEQFF
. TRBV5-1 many CASSLVDGGGPYEQYF
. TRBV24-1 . CATSDHSRGTDTQYF
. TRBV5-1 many CASSLGSWSSYNEQFF
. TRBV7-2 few CASSLGLLQSEEQFF
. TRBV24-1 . CATSASGNRVEQYF
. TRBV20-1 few CSAPVDAGNTIYF
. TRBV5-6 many CASSLRAGETQYF
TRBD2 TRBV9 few CASSVGTSRPYEQYF
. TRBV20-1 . CSAFTPRSISEQYF
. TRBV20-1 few CSARGFAEQGVSMGELFF
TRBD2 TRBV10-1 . CASSERRTRTSGRSTDTQYF
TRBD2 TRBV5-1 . CASSPGTSGIPHYSYNEQFF
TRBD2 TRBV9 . CASSVTLGLANEQFF
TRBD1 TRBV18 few CASSPGQVQYEQFF
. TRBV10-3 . CAISELPGQPQHF
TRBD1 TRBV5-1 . CASSWTGQGEAFF
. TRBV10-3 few CAISEPENTIYF
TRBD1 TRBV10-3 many CAINQGAMGETQYF
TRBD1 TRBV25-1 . CASRRQGIQNTEAFF
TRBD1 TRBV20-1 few CSASGQVQETQYF
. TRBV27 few CASSRTAHEQYF
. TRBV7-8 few CASSLSLALETQYF
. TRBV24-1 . CATSEAGNGYTF
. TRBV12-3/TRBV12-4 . CASSKRANTEAFF
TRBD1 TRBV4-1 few CASSFGTGGRETQYF
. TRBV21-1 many CASSNGQRAEGTEAFF
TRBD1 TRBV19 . CASSVGQGNYYEQYF
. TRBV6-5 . CASSWGAGTEAFF
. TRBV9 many CASSVVPAGSSYNEQFF